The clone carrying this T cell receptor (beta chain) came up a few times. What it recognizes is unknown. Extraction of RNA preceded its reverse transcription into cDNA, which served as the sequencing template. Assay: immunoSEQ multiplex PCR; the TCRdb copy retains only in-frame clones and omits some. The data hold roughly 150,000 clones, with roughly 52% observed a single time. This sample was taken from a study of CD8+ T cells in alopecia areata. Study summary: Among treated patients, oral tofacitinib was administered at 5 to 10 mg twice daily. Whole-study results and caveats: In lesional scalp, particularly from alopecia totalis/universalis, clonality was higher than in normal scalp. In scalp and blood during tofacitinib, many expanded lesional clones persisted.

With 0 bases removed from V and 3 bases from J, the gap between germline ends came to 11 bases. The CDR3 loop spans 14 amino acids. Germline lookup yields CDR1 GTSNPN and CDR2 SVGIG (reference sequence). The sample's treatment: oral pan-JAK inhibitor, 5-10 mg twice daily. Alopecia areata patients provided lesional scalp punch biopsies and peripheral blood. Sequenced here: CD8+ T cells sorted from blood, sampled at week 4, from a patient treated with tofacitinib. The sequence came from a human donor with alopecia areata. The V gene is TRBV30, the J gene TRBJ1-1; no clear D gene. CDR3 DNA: TGTGCCTGGAGTGTAACGCGGGGATACACTGAAGCTTTCTTT. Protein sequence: CAWSVTRGYTEAFF.